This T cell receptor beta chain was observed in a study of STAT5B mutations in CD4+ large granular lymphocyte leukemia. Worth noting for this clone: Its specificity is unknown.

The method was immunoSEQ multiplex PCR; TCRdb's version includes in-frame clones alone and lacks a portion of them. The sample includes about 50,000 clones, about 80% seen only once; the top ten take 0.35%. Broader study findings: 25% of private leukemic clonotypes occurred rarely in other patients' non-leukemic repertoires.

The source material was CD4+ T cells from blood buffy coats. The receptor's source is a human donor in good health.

The CDR3 DNA follows: TGTGCCAGCAGCTCGGTAGGAGAACCCTACGAGCAGTACTTC. This codes for CASSSVGEPYEQYF. The rearrangement links TRBV11-2 to TRBJ2-7; the D is unclear. The V end was cut by 4 bases, the J end by 2 bases, with 12 bases between. The V gene's germline CDR1 is SGHAT and CDR2 FQNNGV. There are 14 residues in the CDR3.